This T cell receptor beta chain was recorded in a study of blood T cell repertoires in COVID-19. Across the whole study: Acute and convalescent COVID-19 specimens originated in the United States, Italy and Spain.

The authors' processing: Quantification of nucleated cells was approximated via reference gene primer amplification. The assay was immunoSEQ multiplex PCR, and TCRdb's table has in-frame clones only and misses some. V and J calls and clone size come straight from that table; D and trimming were deduced from the DNA. The repertoire holds 200,000 to 250,000 clones, with 88% as singletons. The CDR3 contains 15 residues. The V end lost 7 bases, the J end lost 0 bases, and 13 bases lay between the germline ends. CDR1 is GTSNPN, CDR2 SVGIG, per germline (reference sequence). The sequencing sample was made of peripheral blood. The V call is TRBV30, the J call TRBJ1-6; D uncertain. This sequence originates from a man aged 65 to 85 with acute or convalescent COVID-19. The CDR3 DNA is TGTGCCTCATCCGGGTCTAGCTCCTATAATTCACCCCTCCACTTT. It yields the protein CASSGSSSYNSPLHF. The full variable domain, completed using reference TRBV30 and TRBJ1-6, is SQTIHQWPATLVQPVGSPLSLECTVEGTSNPNLYWYRQAAGRGLQLLFYSVGIGQISSEVPQNLSASRPQDRQFILSSKKLLLSDSGFYLCASSGSSSYNSPLHFGNGTRLTVT.